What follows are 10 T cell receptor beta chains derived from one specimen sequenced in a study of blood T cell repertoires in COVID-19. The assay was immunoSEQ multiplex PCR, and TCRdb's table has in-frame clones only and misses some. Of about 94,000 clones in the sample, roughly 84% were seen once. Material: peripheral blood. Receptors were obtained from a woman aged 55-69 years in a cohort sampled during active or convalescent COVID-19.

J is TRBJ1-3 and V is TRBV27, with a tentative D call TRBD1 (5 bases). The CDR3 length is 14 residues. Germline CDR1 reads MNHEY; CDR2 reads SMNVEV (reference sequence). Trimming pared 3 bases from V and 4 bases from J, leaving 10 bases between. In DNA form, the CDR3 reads TGTGCCAGCAGTTTCCAGGCAGGGGGAAACACCATATATTTT. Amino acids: CASSFQAGGNTIYF.

CDR3 in amino acids: CASSVVPAGDLDTQYF. CDR3 nucleotides: TGTGCCAGCAGCGTAGTCCCAGCGGGAGATCTCGATACGCAGTATTTT. V gene TRBV9 combines with J gene TRBJ2-3, with 8 nucleotides matching TRBD2. Germline V CDR1 and CDR2: SGDLS, YYNGEE. The CDR3 runs 16 residues. J was trimmed by 6 bases and V by 0 bases; bases with no gene match: 9. Full variable domain (rest looked up from reference TRBV9 and TRBJ2-3): DSGVTQTPKHLITATGQRVTLRCSPRSGDLSVYWYQQSLDQGLQFLIQYYNGEERAKGNILERFSAQQFPDLHSELNLSSLELGDSALYFCASSVVPAGDLDTQYFGPGTRLTVL.

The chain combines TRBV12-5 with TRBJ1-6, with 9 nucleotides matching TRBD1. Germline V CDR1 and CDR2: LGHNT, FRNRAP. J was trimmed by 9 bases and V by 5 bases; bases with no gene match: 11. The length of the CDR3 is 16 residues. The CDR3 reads CASGASGTGRSSPLHF. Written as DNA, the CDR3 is TGTGCTAGTGGTGCCTCCGGGACAGGGCGGAGTTCACCCCTCCACTTT.

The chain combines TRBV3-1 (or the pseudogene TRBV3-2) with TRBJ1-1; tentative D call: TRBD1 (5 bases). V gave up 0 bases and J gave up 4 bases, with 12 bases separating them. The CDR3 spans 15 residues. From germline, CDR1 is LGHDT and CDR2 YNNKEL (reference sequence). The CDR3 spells CASSQEGWGTTEAFF. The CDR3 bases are TGTGCCAGCAGCCAAGAGGGGTGGGGCACCACTGAAGCTTTCTTT.

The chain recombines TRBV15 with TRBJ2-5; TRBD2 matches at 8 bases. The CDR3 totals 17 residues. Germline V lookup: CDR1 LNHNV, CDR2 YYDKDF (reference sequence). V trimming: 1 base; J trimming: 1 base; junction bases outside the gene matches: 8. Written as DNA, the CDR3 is TGTGCCACCAGCAGAGTCGGGGGGGGCCAGGTCCAAGAGACCCAGTACTTC. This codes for CATSRVGGGQVQETQYF.

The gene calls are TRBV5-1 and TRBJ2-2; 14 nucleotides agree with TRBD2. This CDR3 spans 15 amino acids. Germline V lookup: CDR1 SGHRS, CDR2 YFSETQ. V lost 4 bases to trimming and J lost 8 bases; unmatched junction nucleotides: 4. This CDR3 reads CASSLGTSGSGELFF. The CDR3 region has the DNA TGCGCCAGCAGCCTCGGGACTAGCGGGAGTGGGGAGCTGTTTTTT.

CDR3 sequence reads: CASSKRTSGGYEQYF. For the CDR3, the DNA is TGTGCCAGCAGCAAAAGGACTAGCGGGGGCTACGAGCAGTACTTC. The V and J genes are TRBV7-2 and TRBJ2-7, with 13 bases fitting TRBD2. With V trimmed by 5 bases and J by 3 bases, 4 bases remained unmatched. Germline assignment: CDR1 SGHTA and CDR2 FQGNSA. This CDR3 region has 15 residues. The variable domain in full, with the rest retrieved from reference TRBV7-2 and TRBJ2-7, is GAGVSQSPSNKVTEKGKDVELRCDPISGHTALYWYRQSLGQGLEFLIYFQGNSAPDKSGLPSDRFSAERTGGSVSTLTIQRTQQEDSAVYLCASSKRTSGGYEQYFGPGTRLTVT.

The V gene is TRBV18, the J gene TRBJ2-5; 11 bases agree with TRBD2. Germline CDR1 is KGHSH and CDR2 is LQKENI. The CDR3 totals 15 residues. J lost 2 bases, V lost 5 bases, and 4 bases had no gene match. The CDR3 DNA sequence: TGTGCCAGCTCATCCGCTAGCGGGGGGCAAGAGACCCAGTACTTC. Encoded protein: CASSSASGGQETQYF.

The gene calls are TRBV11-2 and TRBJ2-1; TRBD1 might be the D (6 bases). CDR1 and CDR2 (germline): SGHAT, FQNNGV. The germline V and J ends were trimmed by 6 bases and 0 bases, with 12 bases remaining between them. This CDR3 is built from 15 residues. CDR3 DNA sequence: TGTGCCAGCAGTCGCGACAGGCCCTCCTACAATGAGCAGTTCTTC. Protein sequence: CASSRDRPSYNEQFF.

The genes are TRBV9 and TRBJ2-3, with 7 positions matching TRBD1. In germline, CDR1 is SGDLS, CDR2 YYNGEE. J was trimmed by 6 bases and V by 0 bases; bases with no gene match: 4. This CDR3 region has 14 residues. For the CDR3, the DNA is TGTGCCAGCAGCGTAGGACAGGGATGGGATACGCAGTATTTT. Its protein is CASSVGQGWDTQYF.